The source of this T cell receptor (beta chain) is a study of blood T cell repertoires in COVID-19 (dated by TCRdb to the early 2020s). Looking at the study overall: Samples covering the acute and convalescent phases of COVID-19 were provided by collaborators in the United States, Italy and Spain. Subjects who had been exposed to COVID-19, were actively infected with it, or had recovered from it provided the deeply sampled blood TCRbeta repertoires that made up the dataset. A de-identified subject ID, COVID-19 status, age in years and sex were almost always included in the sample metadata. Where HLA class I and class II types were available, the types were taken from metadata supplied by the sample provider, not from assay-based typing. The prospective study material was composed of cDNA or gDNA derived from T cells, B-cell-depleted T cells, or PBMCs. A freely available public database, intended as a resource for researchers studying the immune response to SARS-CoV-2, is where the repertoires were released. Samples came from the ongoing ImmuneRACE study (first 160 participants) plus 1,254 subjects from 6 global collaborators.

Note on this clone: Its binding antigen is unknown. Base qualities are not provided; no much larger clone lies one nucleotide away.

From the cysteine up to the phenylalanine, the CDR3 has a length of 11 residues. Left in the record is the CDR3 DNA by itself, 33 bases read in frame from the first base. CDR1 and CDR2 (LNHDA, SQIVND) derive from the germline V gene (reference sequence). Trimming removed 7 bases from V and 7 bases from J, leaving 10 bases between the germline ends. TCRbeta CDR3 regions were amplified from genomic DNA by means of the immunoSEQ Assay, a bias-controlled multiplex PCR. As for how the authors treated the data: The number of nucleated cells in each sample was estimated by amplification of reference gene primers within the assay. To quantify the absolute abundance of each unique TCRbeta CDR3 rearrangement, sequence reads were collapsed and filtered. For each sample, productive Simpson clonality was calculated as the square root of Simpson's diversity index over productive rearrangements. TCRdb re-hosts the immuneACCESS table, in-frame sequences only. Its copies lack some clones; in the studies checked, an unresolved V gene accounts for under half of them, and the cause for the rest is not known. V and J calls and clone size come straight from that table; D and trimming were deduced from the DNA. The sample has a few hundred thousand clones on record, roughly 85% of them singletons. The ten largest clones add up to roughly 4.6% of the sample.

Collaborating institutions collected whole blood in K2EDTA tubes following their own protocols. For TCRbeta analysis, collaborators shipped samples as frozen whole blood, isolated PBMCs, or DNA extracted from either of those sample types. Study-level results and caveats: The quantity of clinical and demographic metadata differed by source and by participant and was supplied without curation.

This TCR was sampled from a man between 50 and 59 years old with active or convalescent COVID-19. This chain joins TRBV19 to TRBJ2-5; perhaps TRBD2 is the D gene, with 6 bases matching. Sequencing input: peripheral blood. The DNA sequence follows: TGTGCCAGTACCTGGCGGGGGACCCAGTACTTC. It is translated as CASTWRGTQYF. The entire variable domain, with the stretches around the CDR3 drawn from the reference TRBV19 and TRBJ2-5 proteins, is DGGITQSPKYLFRKEGQNVTLSCEQNLNHDAMYWYRQDPGQGLRLIYYSQIVNDFQKGDIAEGYSVSREKKESFPLTVTSAQKNPTAFYLCASTWRGTQYFGPGTRLLVL.